The clone carrying this TCR beta chain occurred a few times. These data originate in a study of T cell changes during pregnancy in multiple sclerosis. The germline V gene encodes CDR1 WNHNN and CDR2 SYGVQD (reference sequence). The junction had 8 bases not matched to a gene; V was cut back by 8 bases and J by 1 base. The CDR3 is 16 residues long. Method: immunoSEQ multiplex PCR; TCRdb's copy keeps in-frame clones and lacks some. The repertoire holds 100,000 or so clones, 80% to 95% seen once, with about 3% in the top ten. This clonotype was sampled from a female donor with multiple sclerosis, enrolled in a pregnancy study. The sequencing here drew on peripheral blood, taken after pregnancy. The chain uses TRBV10-1 and TRBJ1-6; the match to TRBD1 covers 7 bases. The CDR3 DNA is TGCGCCAGCTGGAGACAGGGAGATTCCTATAATTCACCCCTCCACTTT. Translated: CASWRQGDSYNSPLHF.